Below, 21 T cell receptor beta chains from the same sample are listed, as sequenced in a study of T cell clonality in common variable immunodeficiency. Only in-frame clones appear in the TCRdb table, and some are missing; sequencing was by immunoSEQ multiplex PCR. The data show some 54,000 clones, with none appearing a single time. Sequencing was performed on peripheral blood mononuclear cells. The receptors here all came from a person aged 18 to 70 in good health.

Ten or more counts support this clone. The CDR3 end falls 3 residues outside the read, so it is completed with the germline J gene. This chain connects TRBV5-6 to TRBJ2-2, with D unclear. CDR1 is SGHDT, CDR2 YYEEEE, per germline. CDR3 size: 13 residues. Trimming removed 2 bases at V and 1 base at J, with 3 bases between. CDR3 DNA, as far as it was read: TGTGCCAGCAGCTTAGGGAACACCGGGGAG. Translated, it gives CASSLGNTGE. The entire CDR3 sequence reads CASSLGNTGELFF.

This clone appeared many times. The CDR3 end lies 3 residues beyond the end of the read and is filled in from the germline J gene. This chain uses TRBV27 with TRBJ2-3, with 8 bases lining up with TRBD1. With 6 bases clipped from V and 2 bases from J, the junction kept 4 bases outside the gene matches. This CDR3 spans 14 amino acids. The germline gives CDR1 MNHEY, CDR2 SMNVEV (reference sequence). The CDR3 sequence: CASRTGVSTDTQYF. The sequenced CDR3 bases are TGTGCCAGCAGGACAGGGGTTTCCACAGATACG.

This clone was picked up many times. The observed sequence ends 3 residues before the CDR3 terminus, with the missing tail filled in from the germline J gene. The chain uses TRBV20-1 and TRBJ2-3, with D possibly matching TRBD2 (6 bases). CDR3 length: 15 residues. Trimming pared 2 bases from V and 0 bases from J, leaving 12 bases between. Germline V CDR1 and CDR2: DFQATT, SNEGSKA (reference sequence). The CDR3 DNA, read in part, is TGCAGTGCTAGAACCCGGGCGGGGAGCACAGATACG. Translating gives CSARTRAGSTDT. The full CDR3 protein is CSARTRAGSTDTQYF.

In its sample, this clone was seen many times. The read is 3 residues too short to cover the CDR3 end, so that end is filled in from the germline J gene. This sequence joins TRBV10-3 and TRBJ1-4; D remains unclear. This CDR3 is built from 12 residues. CDR1 ENHRY and CDR2 SYGVKD come from the germline V gene. The covered CDR3 bases are TGTGCCATCAGTGAGTCCCAGGAACTA. Protein product: CAISESQEL. The whole CDR3 is CAISESQELLFF.

This clone was counted many times. The CDR3 end is not reached by the read, which stops 3 residues before it; the germline J gene fills it in. The V call is TRBV5-1, the J call TRBJ2-7, with D perhaps matching TRBD1 (6 bases). V lost 4 bases to trimming and J lost 3 bases, with 14 bases between them. Germline CDR1 is SGHRS and CDR2 is YFSETQ. The CDR3 is made up of 14 amino acids. CDR3 region: CASSSRGSSYEQYF. CDR3 DNA, as far as it was read: TGCGCCAGCAGCAGTAGGGGGTCAAGCTACGAG.

There are many counts of this clone. The CDR3 end is not reached by the read, which stops 3 residues before it; the germline J gene fills it in. The chain carries TRBV6-2 or TRBV6-3 and TRBJ2-1, with 9 bases fitting TRBD2. Germline V gives CDR1 MNHEY, CDR2 SVGEGT. V was clipped by 5 bases and J by 6 bases; unmatched bases: 8. The CDR3 extends over 15 amino acids. The sequenced part of the CDR3 DNA is TGTGCCAGCAGTGGCGCCGGGACTAGCCCCAATGAG. This gives the protein CASSGAGTSPNE. The whole CDR3 sequence is CASSGAGTSPNEQFF.

Many counts were recorded for this clone. The CDR3 is cut off 3 residues early in the read; its end comes from the germline J gene. This chain links TRBV7-2 with TRBJ2-3; D ambiguous. Germline V gene sequence: CDR1 SGHTA, CDR2 FQGNSA. Trimming removed 5 bases at V and 4 bases at J, with 10 bases between. There are 13 residues in the CDR3. CDR3: CASSREAADTQYF. The covered CDR3 bases are TGTGCCAGCAGCCGAGAGGCAGCAGATACG.

This clone was observed at least ten times. The read gets to within 3 residues of the CDR3 end, and the germline J gene fills in the rest. The V and J genes are TRBV18 and TRBJ2-1; TRBD1 aligns across 10 bases. The CDR3 runs to 15 residues. From germline, CDR1 is KGHSH and CDR2 LQKENI. The V gene end was trimmed by 6 bases and the J gene end by 4 bases; junction bases not matched to a gene: 6. CDR3 residues: CASSAGTGAYNEQFF. Partial CDR3 DNA: TGTGCCAGCTCGGCCGGGACAGGGGCGTACAATGAG.

This clone was recorded many times. The sequence runs out 3 residues before the end of the CDR3; the remainder is reconstructed from the germline J gene. The V gene is TRBV5-1, the J gene TRBJ2-7; TRBD1 is a possible D gene (5 bases). The germline V and J ends were trimmed by 0 bases and 1 base, with 11 bases remaining between them. The CDR3 has 15 residues. Germline lookup yields CDR1 SGHRS and CDR2 YFSETQ. The CDR3 reads CASSLEGVESYEQYF. Partial CDR3 DNA: TGCGCCAGCAGCTTGGAAGGGGTAGAGTCCTACGAG.

This clone was picked up many times. The CDR3 end is not reached by the read, which stops 3 residues before it; the germline J gene fills it in. The chain joins TRBV19 to TRBJ1-4; D is unclear. Trimming took 5 bases from V and 6 from J, leaving 10 bases between them. The germline gives CDR1 LNHDA, CDR2 SQIVND (reference sequence). The length of the CDR3 is 13 residues. The CDR3 bases that were read are TGTGCCAGTAGTCTACGTCCGTATGAAAAA. Translating it yields CASSLRPYEK. The complete CDR3 protein is CASSLRPYEKLFF.

This clone was found many times. Read sequence stops 3 residues before the CDR3 end, and the germline J gene provides the missing end. This sequence joins TRBV10-3 and TRBJ2-7; D is uncertain. The V end was cut by 8 bases, the J end by 1 base, with 15 bases between. The CDR3 is made up of 14 amino acids. Germline CDR1 reads ENHRY; CDR2 reads SYGVKD. The CDR3 loop reads CAIRALETSYEQYF. The CDR3 DNA, read in part, is TGTGCCATCCGCGCTCTTGAAACGTCCTACGAG.

This clone was observed at least ten times. A read error may produce the germline difference seen at one junction end. The read terminates 3 residues before the CDR3 end, so the remaining end is supplied by the germline J gene. The genes are TRBV18 and TRBJ1-5, with TRBD1 matching 8 bases. Germline CDR1 and CDR2: KGHSH and LQKENI. The CDR3 length is 15 residues. This CDR3 reads CASSPGQGSDQPQHF. Partial CDR3 DNA: TGTGCCAGCTCACCAGGACAGGGTAGCGATCAGCCC.

This clone was found many times. With the read ending 3 residues before the CDR3 end, the germline J gene is used to fill in that end. The J gene is TRBJ2-2, the V gene TRBV2; possible D gene TRBD1, 5 bases. Germline values: CDR1 SNHLY, CDR2 FYNNEI. This CDR3 is 14 amino acids long. Trimming pared 7 bases from V and 1 base from J, leaving 10 bases between. The CDR3 DNA, read in part, is TGTGCCAGCATTAAAGGGGAGAACACCGGGGAG. This sequence encodes CASIKGENTGE. The full CDR3 is CASIKGENTGELFF.

In its sample, this clone was seen a few times. The CDR3 reads CASSLGQGIYEQYF. The CDR3 bases that were read are TGTGCCAGTAGTCTAGGACAGGGGATCTACGAG. The rearrangement links TRBV19 to TRBJ2-7; 9 nucleotides agree with TRBD1. The sequence runs out 3 residues before the end of the CDR3; the remainder is reconstructed from the germline J gene. The germline gives CDR1 LNHDA, CDR2 SQIVND (reference sequence). This CDR3 region has 14 residues. With 5 bases clipped from V and 3 bases from J, the junction kept 5 bases outside the gene matches.

There are many counts of this clone. The CDR3 end falls 3 residues outside the read, so it is completed with the germline J gene. The chain couples TRBV6-2 or TRBV6-3 to TRBJ2-1, with unresolved D. Germline values: CDR1 MNHEY, CDR2 SVGEGT. The CDR3 runs to 15 residues. The V and J ends lost 3 bases and 0 bases respectively, with 9 bases between them. The covered CDR3 bases are TGTGCCAGCAGTTATGACTTCTACTCCTACAATGAG. Amino acids: CASSYDFYSYNE. The CDR3 reads in full as CASSYDFYSYNEQFF.

Many counts were recorded for this clone. The read ends 3 residues before the CDR3 terminus; that terminus is restored from the germline J gene. This sequence joins TRBV7-2 and TRBJ2-1, with TRBD1 identical over 7 bases. This CDR3 contains 13 residues. The V gene end was trimmed by 4 bases and the J gene end by 7 bases; junction bases not matched to a gene: 4. Per the germline V gene, CDR1 is SGHTA and CDR2 is FQGNSA. This CDR3 is CASSSYRGNEQFF. The sequenced CDR3 bases are TGTGCCAGCAGCTCCTACAGGGGAAATGAG.

This clone occurred many times. The CDR3 extends 3 residues past the end of the read, so its final part is completed from the germline J gene. The chain links TRBV7-2 to TRBJ2-5; D is uncertain. Germline-derived CDR1 and CDR2 are SGHTA and FQGNSA. V lost 2 bases and J 2 bases, leaving 6 bases between the germline ends. The CDR3 sequence is 13 residues long. CDR3 in amino acids: CASSLSLQETQYF. The sequenced part of the CDR3 DNA is TGTGCCAGCAGCTTATCACTGCAAGAGACC.

This clone has at least ten counts. From the germline J gene comes the end of the CDR3, since the read stops 3 residues before it. This chain uses TRBV6-1 with TRBJ1-5, with 7 bases that match TRBD1. CDR1 is MNHNS and CDR2 is SASEGT in the germline V gene. The length of the CDR3 is 15 residues. V lost 3 bases, J lost 6 bases, and 8 bases stayed unmatched. This CDR3 is CASSDRTGEGQPQHF. The covered CDR3 bases are TGTGCCAGCAGTGATCGGACAGGAGAAGGTCAGCCC.

This clone was observed many times. The read ends 3 residues early relative to the CDR3; the germline J gene fills the gap. The rearrangement uses TRBV6-2 or TRBV6-3 and TRBJ2-7; tentatively, D is TRBD1 (5 bases). This CDR3 comprises 17 residues. Trimming took off 5 bases at V and 2 bases at J, with 22 bases between the two ends. Germline CDR1 is MNHEY and CDR2 is SVGEGT. CDR3 protein: CASSIGRRRGAAYEQYF. The sequenced part of the CDR3 DNA is TGTGCCAGCAGTATAGGCCGCCGCCGTGGGGCGGCCTACGAG.

Many counts were recorded for this clone. The CDR3 goes on 3 residues after the read ends, and that part is filled in from the germline J gene. This chain links TRBV18 with TRBJ2-5, with 8 bases matching TRBD2. This CDR3 is built from 16 residues. Trimming cost V 3 bases and J 3 bases; bases outside gene matches: 9. The germline gives CDR1 KGHSH, CDR2 LQKENI. The CDR3 loop is CASSPSTGTRKETQYF. CDR3 DNA (partial): TGTGCCAGCTCACCTTCGACCGGGACTAGGAAAGAGACC.

This clone showed up many times. Sequencing ends 3 residues short of the CDR3 end; the germline J gene provides the rest. The chain links TRBV30 to TRBJ1-3, with no clear D. Trimming left V 3 bases short and J 4 bases short, with 22 bases between. Looked up from germline, CDR1 is GTSNPN and CDR2 is SVGIG (reference sequence). CDR3 length: 17 residues. Incomplete CDR3 DNA: TGTGCCTGGAGAGAGCCCGGACGGCCCGCGGGGGGAAACACC. It translates to CAWREPGRPAGGNT. The whole CDR3 sequence is CAWREPGRPAGGNTIYF. The complete variable domain, with remaining parts taken from reference TRBV30 and TRBJ1-3, reads SQTIHQWPATLVQPVGSPLSLECTVEGTSNPNLYWYRQAAGRGLQLLFYSVGIGQISSEVPQNLSASRPQDRQFILSSKKLLLSDSGFYLCAWREPGRPAGGNTIYFGEGSWLTVV.